Detailed here is one T cell receptor beta chain. The CDR3 extends over 15 amino acids. Germline lookup yields CDR1 MNHEY and CDR2 SVGAGI. V lost 0 bases and J 7 bases, leaving 16 bases between the germline ends. Repertoires were generated with immunoSEQ multiplex PCR, while TCRdb's copy carries only in-frame clones and drops some. The table includes around 90,000 clones, over 75% detected once. The source of the sample is a study of control samples from healthy donors and cancer patients. The genes are TRBV6-5 and TRBJ2-7; D ambiguous. Sequencing was carried out using blood. This clonotype originated in a woman between 35 and 50 years old in good health. CDR3 in amino acids: CASSYSTRSLAEQYF. CDR3 sequence (DNA): TGTGCCAGCAGTTACTCGACCAGGTCCCTCGCAGAGCAGTACTTC.